A single sample gave rise to the 30 T cell receptor beta chains below, sequenced in a study of PD-1 blockade in classical Hodgkin lymphoma. Repertoires were generated with immunoSEQ multiplex PCR, while TCRdb's copy carries only in-frame clones and drops some. The sample lists around 6,200 clones, 73% occurring once. This sample's time point: cycle 4 day 1 (C4D1), after five to seven weeks of nivolumab. Following autologous stem cell transplantation, relapse occurred in every patient, and exposure to brentuximab vedotin varied. The study isolated CD8+ T cells from thawed PBMCs by magnetic negative selection. The sample in question was CD8+ T cells from blood, obtained before the fourth cycle of nivolumab. These receptors originate from a human donor with classical Hodgkin lymphoma.

Details on this clone: The junction shows a germline mismatch at one end, possibly a read error. This chain links TRBV5-1 with TRBJ1-2; 9 nucleotides line up with TRBD1. The CDR3 is 13 residues long. Germline assignment: CDR1 SGHRS and CDR2 YFSETQ. CDR3 protein: CASSLGTGSGYTF. The CDR3 nucleotides read TGTGCCAGCAGCTTAGGGACAGGGAGCGGCTACACCTTC. Full variable domain (remainder filled in from reference TRBV5-1 and TRBJ1-2): KAGVTQTPRYLIKTRGQQVTLSCSPISGHRSVSWYQQTPGQGLQFLFEYFSETQRNKGNFPGRFSGRQFSNSRSEMNVSTLELGDSALYLCASSLGTGSGYTFGSGTRLTVV.

The genes are TRBV7-2 and TRBJ2-3; D is undetermined. The CDR3 runs 14 residues. V was clipped by 5 bases and J by 6 bases, with 15 bases between them. The germline gives CDR1 SGHTA, CDR2 FQGNSA. The CDR3: CASSPLGLGDTQYF. CDR3 in DNA: TGTGCCAGCAGCCCTTTAGGTTTAGGGGATACGCAGTATTTT.

The chain couples TRBV10-3 to TRBJ2-3; D is possibly TRBD1 (7 bases). The CDR3 has 15 residues. V was trimmed by 10 bases and J by 0 bases, leaving 17 bases between them. Germline CDR1 ENHRY, CDR2 SYGVKD. The CDR3 nucleotides read TGTGCCACCTACCCAGGGGGGTCTAGCACAGATACGCAGTATTTT. As protein: CATYPGGSSTDTQYF.

This clone was counted once. The chain employs TRBV5-6 and TRBJ2-1; 15 bases align to TRBD2. This CDR3 has 13 amino acids. Germline lookup yields CDR1 SGHDT and CDR2 YYEEEE. V lost 4 bases and J lost 15; bases outside the gene matches: 5. The CDR3 region is CASSPGLAGGRFF. CDR3 nucleotide sequence: TGTGCCAGCAGCCCGGGACTAGCGGGGGGTAGGTTCTTC.

The chain combines TRBV7-8 with TRBJ2-7; D is perhaps TRBD1 (6 bases). Germline CDR1 reads SGHVS; CDR2 reads FQNEAQ. V was trimmed by 6 bases and J by 2 bases, leaving 17 bases between them. The CDR3 has 15 residues. CDR3 sequence (DNA): TGTGCCAGCAGACCCCCGCTGGACAGAGCCTACGAGCAGTACTTC. Translated: CASRPPLDRAYEQYF.

The V gene is TRBV7-6, the J gene TRBJ2-2; the match to TRBD1 covers 11 bases. The CDR3 contains 15 residues. V dropped 9 bases and J dropped 6; count of bases not matched to a gene: 9. Germline V gene sequence: CDR1 SGHVS, CDR2 FNYEAQ. CDR3 bases: TGTGCCAGTTGCCCCGGGACAGGGGGGGCCGGGGAGCTGTTTTTT. It translates to CASCPGTGGAGELFF. The whole variable domain, filled in from reference TRBV7-6 and TRBJ2-2, reads GAGVSQSPRYKVTKRGQDVALRCDPISGHVSLYWYRQALGQGPEFLTYFNYEAQQDKSGLPNDRFSAERPEGSISTLTIQRTEQRDSAMYRCASCPGTGGAGELFFGEGSRLTVL.

The chain employs TRBV7-7 and TRBJ2-3; D possibly corresponds to TRBD1 (6 bases). The CDR3 has 14 amino acids. CDR1 SSHAT and CDR2 FNYEAQ come from the germline V gene (reference sequence). V lost 5 bases and J 1 base, leaving 10 bases between the germline ends. The CDR3 spells CASSHRVGTDTQYF. In DNA, the CDR3 is TGTGCCAGCAGCCACAGGGTCGGCACAGATACGCAGTATTTT. The full variable domain, completed using reference TRBV7-7 and TRBJ2-3, is GAGVSQSPRYKVTKRGQDVTLRCDPISSHATLYWYQQALGQGPEFLTYFNYEAQPDKSGLPSDRFSAERPEGSISTLTIQRTEQRDSAMYRCASSHRVGTDTQYFGPGTRLTVL.

V and J are TRBV2 and TRBJ1-2; tentatively, D is TRBD1 (6 bases). The CDR3 is 10 residues long. Trimming left V 10 bases short and J 3 bases short, with 6 bases between. Germline V gene sequence: CDR1 SNHLY, CDR2 FYNNEI. The CDR3 DNA follows: TGTGCCAACAGGGACTATGGCTACACCTTC. Protein product: CANRDYGYTF.

The rearrangement links TRBV28 to TRBJ1-4; D is uncertain. The V end was cut by 1 base, the J end by 0 bases, with 15 bases between. This CDR3 region has 18 residues. Per germline, CDR1 MDHEN and CDR2 SYDVKM. The DNA of the CDR3 is TGTGCCAGCAGTTTATTGCCTCCCAGCCATCCAACTAATGAAAAACTGTTTTTT. Protein: CASSLLPPSHPTNEKLFF.

The J gene is TRBJ2-3, the V gene TRBV28; no clear D gene. Trimming pared 6 bases from V and 5 bases from J, leaving 18 bases between. In germline, CDR1 is MDHEN, CDR2 SYDVKM. The CDR3 is 15 residues long. This CDR3 is CASRGIFLGGDTQYF. For the CDR3, the DNA is TGTGCCAGCAGGGGGATCTTTCTCGGTGGAGATACGCAGTATTTT.

This clone was recorded once. The J gene is TRBJ1-5, the V gene TRBV5-6; D is uncertain. V was shortened by 0 bases and J by 8 bases, with 6 bases between the two germline ends. The CDR3 runs 12 residues. Germline assignment: CDR1 SGHDT and CDR2 YYEEEE. The DNA for the CDR3 is TGTGCCAGCAGCTTGGCCGGGAAGCCCCAGCATTTT. It specifies CASSLAGKPQHF. Full variable domain (missing parts from reference TRBV5-6 and TRBJ1-5): DAGVTQSPTHLIKTRGQQVTLRCSPKSGHDTVSWYQQALGQGPQFIFQYYEEEERQRGNFPDRFSGHQFPNYSSELNVNALLLGDSALYLCASSLAGKPQHFGDGTRLSIL.

This clone was picked up a small number of times. This chain links TRBV27 with TRBJ2-5; the D gene could be TRBD1 or TRBD2 (5 bases each). CDR3 length: 14 residues. The germline V gene has CDR1 MNHEY and CDR2 SMNVEV (reference sequence). V shed 3 bases and J shed 5 bases, with 13 bases lying between them. This CDR3 reads CASSFRDGRETQYF. The CDR3 nucleotides read TGTGCCAGCAGTTTTAGGGACGGAAGGGAGACCCAGTACTTC.

V gene TRBV28 combines with J gene TRBJ1-2, with D tentatively TRBD1 (6 bases). Germline V CDR1 and CDR2: MDHEN, SYDVKM. The CDR3 length is 16 residues. V lost 3 bases and J 3 bases, leaving 17 bases between the germline ends. CDR3 DNA sequence: TGTGCCAGCAGTTTCGGCCACAGGGCGACTTACTATGGCTACACCTTC. Its protein product is CASSFGHRATYYGYTF.

This sequence joins TRBV27 and TRBJ2-7; D is possibly TRBD1 (6 bases). The germline V and J ends were trimmed by 4 bases and 2 bases, with 12 bases remaining between them. Germline V gene sequence: CDR1 MNHEY, CDR2 SMNVEV (reference sequence). This CDR3 comprises 14 residues. For the CDR3, the DNA is TGTGCCAGCAGTTCCACGACAGGAGCCTACGAGCAGTACTTC. It codes for CASSSTTGAYEQYF.

This clone showed up just a few times. The chain links TRBV27 to TRBJ2-7; D ambiguous. Trimming stripped 6 bases from V and 3 bases from J, with 6 bases between. In germline, CDR1 is MNHEY, CDR2 SMNVEV (reference sequence). The CDR3 spans 11 residues. The DNA of the CDR3 is TGTGCCAGCAGCCAAGGCTACGAGCAGTACTTC. It yields the protein CASSQGYEQYF.

Here the CDR3 DNA reads TGTGCCAGCAGTTTATACACCGGGACGGTACCTGAGCAGTTCTTC. Protein sequence: CASSLYTGTVPEQFF. The chain employs TRBV27 and TRBJ2-1; D possibly uses TRBD1 or TRBD2 (5 bases each). Between the trimmed V and J ends, which lost 1 base and 9 bases, there was a span of 16 bases. From germline, CDR1 is MNHEY and CDR2 SMNVEV (reference sequence). The CDR3 runs to 15 residues.

The chain carries TRBV9 and TRBJ2-3; TRBD2 aligns across 7 bases. Unmatched junction bases numbered 12, after V lost 0 bases and J lost 2 bases. Germline V lookup: CDR1 SGDLS, CDR2 YYNGEE. The CDR3 totals 18 residues. CDR3 DNA sequence: TGTGCCAGCAGCGTAGAGGGCCGGGAGGTCTGGGTCACAGATACGCAGTATTTT. Protein product: CASSVEGREVWVTDTQYF.

V gene TRBV27 combines with J gene TRBJ2-3, with D possibly being TRBD2 (6 bases). The germline CDR1 and CDR2 sequences are MNHEY and SMNVEV (reference sequence). The CDR3 loop spans 14 amino acids. V was pared by 3 bases and J by 4 bases, with 11 bases between. CDR3 bases: TGTGCCAGCAGTTTGCGGACTACCTCAGATACGCAGTATTTT. It is translated as CASSLRTTSDTQYF.

This clone has a handful of counts. The chain is built from TRBV4-2 and TRBJ1-4; D possibly corresponds to TRBD1 (5 bases). This CDR3 contains 16 residues. Germline CDR1 is LGHNA and CDR2 is YNFKEQ. V lost 4 bases and J lost 1, with 13 bases in between. The CDR3 reads CASSLGRQGTNEKLFF. CDR3 bases: TGTGCCAGCAGCCTAGGCCGCCAGGGAACTAATGAAAAACTGTTTTTT.

The V and J genes are TRBV7-9 and TRBJ2-5; D tentatively reads TRBD1 or TRBD2 (5 bases each). The germline V gene has CDR1 SEHNR and CDR2 FQNEAQ (reference sequence). The germline V and J ends were trimmed by 1 base and 2 bases, with 11 bases remaining between them. There are 15 residues in the CDR3. In nucleotides, the CDR3 is TGTGCCAGCAGCTTAGTTTTCAGGGAGCAAGAGACCCAGTACTTC. Translation: CASSLVFREQETQYF.

This clone was observed a handful of times. This chain uses TRBV27 with TRBJ1-4; the match to TRBD1 covers 8 bases. The germline gives CDR1 MNHEY, CDR2 SMNVEV (reference sequence). After removal of 6 bases from V and 8 bases from J, the junction contained 11 bases not matched to a gene. The CDR3 extends over 15 amino acids. For the CDR3, the DNA is TGTGCCAGCAGCCAATACCGTTGGGACAGGGAAAAACTGTTTTTT. Translation: CASSQYRWDREKLFF.

This rearrangement joins TRBV10-2 to TRBJ2-7; D is possibly TRBD1 or TRBD2 (5 bases each). The V end lost 7 bases, the J end lost 2 bases, and 15 bases lay between the germline ends. Germline V lookup: CDR1 WSHSY, CDR2 SAAADI. This CDR3 has 14 residues. The CDR3 reads CASTGSTGPYEQYF. CDR3 in DNA: TGCGCCAGCACGGGGTCGACGGGACCCTACGAGCAGTACTTC.

The V and J genes are TRBV28 and TRBJ2-3, with no clear D. The CDR3 sequence is 14 residues long. V dropped 6 bases and J dropped 6 bases, with 16 bases sitting between them. Germline V gene data show CDR1 as MDHEN and CDR2 as SYDVKM. The CDR3, as DNA: TGTGCCAGCAGATCGTTACATACTACCGATACGCAGTATTTT. As protein: CASRSLHTTDTQYF.

V usage is TRBV27 and J usage is TRBJ2-7; TRBD2 matches 7 bases. J lost 4 bases, V lost 0 bases, and 0 bases had no gene match. The CDR3 extends over 13 amino acids. Germline CDR1 is MNHEY and CDR2 is SMNVEV (reference sequence). For the CDR3, the DNA is TGTGCCAGCAGTTTATCGCGGGGGTACGAGCAGTACTTC. Translating gives CASSLSRGYEQYF.

The chain has TRBV28 and TRBJ2-7; no reliable D call. This CDR3 is 14 amino acids long. V lost 3 bases and J lost 5, with 14 bases in between. CDR1 MDHEN and CDR2 SYDVKM come from the germline V gene. Here the CDR3 DNA reads TGTGCCAGCAGTTTCCCAGGTGGGGTAAACGAGCAGTACTTC. This encodes CASSFPGGVNEQYF.

This clone was seen a few times. The CDR3 DNA reads TGCGCCAGCAGCCAAGTAGCGGGGGGCCTCTACAATGAGCAGTTCTTC. It yields the protein CASSQVAGGLYNEQFF. The chain has TRBV4-1 and TRBJ2-1, with 10 bases identical to TRBD2. The germline V gene encodes CDR1 MGHRA and CDR2 YSYEKL. V was pared by 1 base and J by 3 bases, with 3 bases of the junction left unmatched. This CDR3 is 16 amino acids long.

The gene calls are TRBV7-9 and TRBJ1-2; 9 positions match TRBD1. The CDR3 runs 16 residues. Germline loops: CDR1 SEHNR, CDR2 FQNEAQ (reference sequence). With 6 bases clipped from V and 3 bases from J, the junction kept 11 bases outside the gene matches. The CDR3 reads CASSLLGTGRDYGYTF. DNA of the CDR3: TGTGCCAGCAGTCTACTCGGGACAGGGAGAGACTATGGCTACACCTTC.

This rearrangement joins TRBV4-3 to TRBJ2-1; TRBD1 aligns across 8 bases. The CDR3 is 15 residues long. V dropped 3 bases and J dropped 4; count of bases not matched to a gene: 5. The V gene's germline CDR1 is LGHNA and CDR2 YSLEER. Here the CDR3 reads CASSHGTGVYNEQFF. The CDR3 bases are TGCGCCAGCAGCCACGGGACAGGAGTATACAATGAGCAGTTCTTC.

This clone was picked up a small number of times. The rearrangement uses TRBV27 and TRBJ2-7; D is uncertain. Germline V gene sequence: CDR1 MNHEY, CDR2 SMNVEV (reference sequence). The CDR3 extends over 13 amino acids. The ends were cut back, 2 bases at V and 3 bases at J, with 8 bases in the middle. The CDR3 sequence is CASSLTAFYEQYF. The CDR3 DNA is TGTGCCAGCAGTTTAACGGCCTTCTACGAGCAGTACTTC.

The V call is TRBV7-9, the J call TRBJ1-1; 11 bases map to TRBD1. Trimming removed 2 bases from V and 10 bases from J; junction bases left unmatched: 6. The germline V gene has CDR1 SEHNR and CDR2 FQNEAQ (reference sequence). The CDR3 runs to 14 residues. The CDR3 DNA reads as TGTGCCAGCAGCTTACTCGACGGGACAGGGGGAGCTTTCTTT. Encoded protein: CASSLLDGTGGAFF.